Each of the 9 T cell receptor beta chains below was sequenced from the same sample in a study of chronic HIV infection and antiretroviral therapy. MiXCR, applied by TCRdb to the 5' RACE reads, yields one record per CDR3 protein. The profile shows approximately 30,000 distinct CDR3 sequences, about 8.6% of them singletons. The sample was peripheral blood. Every receptor here comes from an adult who had HIV and had not received antiretroviral therapy, or was an uninfected healthy control (not recorded which).

This clonotype was seen more than once but under ten times. The chain is built from TRBV7-9 and TRBJ2-5; D tentatively reads TRBD1 or TRBD2 (5 bases each). The CDR3 extends over 15 amino acids. Trimming stripped 2 bases from V and 3 bases from J, with 13 bases between. The V gene's germline CDR1 is SEHNR and CDR2 FQNEAQ (reference sequence). Here the CDR3 reads CASSLYGTDEETQYF. Here the CDR3 DNA reads TGTGCCAGCAGCTTATACGGGACGGATGAAGAGACCCAGTACTTC.

Many counts were recorded for this clonotype. This chain links TRBV7-8 with TRBJ1-5; D remains unclear. The CDR3 runs 13 residues. Germline CDR1 is SGHVS and CDR2 is FQNEAQ. Trimming cost V 3 bases and J 1 base, with 4 bases left between them. DNA of the CDR3: TGTGCCAGCAGCTTTGACAGCAATCAGCCCCAGCATTTT. Its translation is CASSFDSNQPQHF.

Concerning this clonotype: A much larger clone differs by one base, so this may be a read error. The rearrangement links TRBV16 to TRBJ1-1, with a tentative D call TRBD1 (5 bases). The germline V gene has CDR1 KGHSY and CDR2 FQNENV. Trimming took off 0 bases at V and 4 bases at J, with 9 bases between the two ends. CDR3 length equals 14 residues. The CDR3 nucleotides read TGTGCCAGCAGCCAATCGTCAGGGCGCACTGAAGCTTTCTTT. Its translation is CASSQSSGRTEAFF.

The J gene is TRBJ1-2, the V gene TRBV7-2, with D tentatively TRBD1 (5 bases). V dropped 1 base and J dropped 8 bases, with 14 bases sitting between them. CDR1 SGHTA and CDR2 FQGNSA come from the germline V gene. This CDR3 has 14 residues. The CDR3 sequence: CASSLGEGLFGYTF. The CDR3 DNA follows: TGTGCCAGCAGCTTAGGGGAGGGGCTGTTCGGCTACACCTTC.

The rearrangement joins TRBV5-1 to TRBJ2-5; no firm D call. The CDR3 has 13 residues. V dropped 0 bases and J dropped 9 bases, with 12 bases sitting between them. Germline assignment: CDR1 SGHRS and CDR2 YFSETQ. CDR3 protein: CASSLESARAQYF. The CDR3 coding sequence is TGCGCCAGCAGCTTGGAATCGGCCCGGGCCCAGTACTTC.

The CDR3 loop reads CATSRYRGPQETQYF. The CDR3 region has the DNA TGTGCCACCAGCAGATACAGGGGTCCCCAAGAGACCCAGTACTTC. The V call is TRBV15, the J call TRBJ2-5; 7 bases agree with TRBD1. The CDR3 runs 15 residues. The V segment lost 2 bases and the J segment 1 base; nucleotides outside the gene matches: 4. From germline, CDR1 is LNHNV and CDR2 YYDKDF (reference sequence).

The table lists this clonotype with a few counts. V is TRBV4-1 and J is TRBJ2-7, with D uncertain. Germline CDR1 and CDR2: MGHRA and YSYEKL. V was pared by 0 bases and J by 0 bases, with 9 bases between. CDR3 size: 15 residues. CDR3 DNA sequence: TGCGCCAGCAGCCAAGAGAGAGAGAGCTCCTACGAGCAGTACTTC. Protein: CASSQERESSYEQYF.

This clonotype was picked up many times. The chain recombines TRBV6-6 with TRBJ1-2, with 7 bases that match TRBD1. The CDR3 length is 14 residues. Looked up from germline, CDR1 is MNHNY and CDR2 is SVGAGI (reference sequence). The trim removed 0 bases at V and 5 bases at J, leaving 3 bases unmatched. The CDR3 region is CASSYSTGAYGYTF. The DNA of the CDR3 is TGTGCCAGCAGTTACTCTACAGGGGCATATGGCTACACCTTC.

This clonotype appeared many times. The V call is TRBV4-2, the J call TRBJ1-1; 10 bases are shared with TRBD1. J lost 3 bases, V lost 4 bases, and 11 bases had no gene match. The CDR3 length is 17 residues. Germline V gene data show CDR1 as LGHNA and CDR2 as YNFKEQ. In DNA, the CDR3 is TGTGCCAGCAGCCTCCAGACAGGGGGCTATGTCGACACTGAAGCTTTCTTT. Protein product: CASSLQTGGYVDTEAFF.